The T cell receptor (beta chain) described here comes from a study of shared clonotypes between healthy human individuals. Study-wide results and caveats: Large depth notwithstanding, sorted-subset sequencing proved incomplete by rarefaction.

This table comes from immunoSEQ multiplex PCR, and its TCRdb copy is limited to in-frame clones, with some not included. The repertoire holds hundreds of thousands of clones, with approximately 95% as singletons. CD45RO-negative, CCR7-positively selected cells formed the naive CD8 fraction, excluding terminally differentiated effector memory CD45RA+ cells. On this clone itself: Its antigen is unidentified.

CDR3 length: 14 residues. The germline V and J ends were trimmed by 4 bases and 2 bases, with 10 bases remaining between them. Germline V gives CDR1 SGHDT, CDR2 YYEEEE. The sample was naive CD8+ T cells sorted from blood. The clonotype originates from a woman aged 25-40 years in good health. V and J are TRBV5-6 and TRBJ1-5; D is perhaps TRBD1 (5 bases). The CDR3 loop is CASSEGVGNQPQHF. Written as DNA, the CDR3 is TGTGCCAGCAGCGAAGGGGTGGGCAATCAGCCCCAGCATTTT.